The 29 T cell receptor beta chains reported below all come from one sample, sequenced in a study of response to subunit inactivated influenza vaccine. Each CDR3 protein gets one entry after TCRdb re-called the RT-PCR reads with MiXCR. The table has roughly 180,000 distinct CDR3 sequences, roughly 8.7% seen once. The sample consisted of non-naive T cells sorted from PBMCs, taken on the day of vaccination. The receptors come from a man aged 50 or older who received an inactivated influenza vaccine.

The chain links TRBV24-1 to TRBJ2-7; 7 bases agree with TRBD1. The germline V gene has CDR1 KGHDR and CDR2 SFDVKD. CDR3 length: 13 amino acids. J gave up 5 bases and V 4 bases, and 4 bases lay outside the gene matches. CDR3 loop: CATSERGLHEQYF. The DNA of the CDR3 is TGTGCCACCAGTGAAAGGGGGCTACACGAGCAGTACTTC.

The chain couples TRBV29-1 to TRBJ2-1, with a weak D call TRBD1 (6 bases). The CDR3 is 14 amino acids. Trimming stripped 7 bases from V and 6 bases from J, with 19 bases between. The germline CDR1 and CDR2 sequences are SQVTM and ANQGSEA. CDR3 residues: CSAKTGADRNEQFF. CDR3 DNA: TGCAGCGCAAAGACAGGAGCTGACCGCAATGAGCAGTTCTTC.

The rearrangement joins TRBV28 to TRBJ2-7, with 9 nucleotides matching TRBD2. Trimming took 7 bases from V and 5 from J; bases not matched to a gene: 15. Germline V gives CDR1 MDHEN, CDR2 SYDVKM. This CDR3 has 16 residues. The CDR3 DNA follows: TGTGCCAGCACCTTGGGAGGTAGCGGGAGTTTCCACGAGCAGTACTTC. As protein: CASTLGGSGSFHEQYF.

The sample holds a few counts of this clonotype. The chain employs TRBV7-8 and TRBJ2-1; TRBD2 matches at 8 bases. Trimming removed 3 bases from V and 2 bases from J; junction bases left unmatched: 6. This CDR3 is 16 amino acids long. The germline CDR1 and CDR2 sequences are SGHVS and FQNEAQ. CDR3 loop: CASSLFTSGAYNEQFF. CDR3 sequence (DNA): TGTGCCAGCAGCTTGTTTACTAGCGGAGCCTACAATGAGCAGTTCTTC. The full variable domain, rest sourced from reference TRBV7-8 and TRBJ2-1, is GAGVSQSPRYKVAKRGQDVALRCDPISGHVSLFWYQQALGQGPEFLTYFQNEAQLDKSGLPSDRFFAERPEGSVSTLKIQRTQQEDSAVYLCASSLFTSGAYNEQFFGPGTRLTVL.

This clonotype was seen a few times. This chain joins TRBV4-2 and TRBJ2-1, with 7 bases fitting TRBD1. The CDR3 runs to 15 residues. The J segment lost 6 bases and the V segment lost 4 bases, leaving 9 bases of the junction unmatched. Germline CDR1 LGHNA, CDR2 YNFKEQ. The CDR3 bases are TGTGCCAGCAGCCGGGTAGGGGACAGTGCCAATGAGCAGTTCTTC. As protein: CASSRVGDSANEQFF.

The genes are TRBV20-1 and TRBJ1-2; TRBD1 matches 7 bases. The junction had 8 bases not matched to a gene; V was cut back by 0 bases and J by 4 bases. The germline V gene encodes CDR1 DFQATT and CDR2 SNEGSKA (reference sequence). The CDR3 is made up of 15 amino acids. The CDR3 coding sequence is TGCAGTGCTAGAGATCCCCGACAGGGCGTCTATGGCTACACCTTC. Its protein product is CSARDPRQGVYGYTF.

The rearrangement joins TRBV10-3 to TRBJ1-5; TRBD1 agrees at 8 bases. J gave up 7 bases and V 3 bases, and 11 bases lay outside the gene matches. Germline CDR1 and CDR2: ENHRY and SYGVKD. The CDR3 is 16 residues long. The DNA for the CDR3 is TGTGCCATCAGTGACTCTAGAGGGGCAGGGGGCCAGCCCCAGCATTTT. It is translated as CAISDSRGAGGQPQHF.

This clonotype was detected ten times or more. The V gene is TRBV6-2 or TRBV6-3, the J gene TRBJ2-6; D is perhaps TRBD2 (6 bases). From germline, CDR1 is MNHEY and CDR2 SVGEGT. The CDR3 is 16 residues long. V dropped 0 bases and J dropped 4 bases, with 10 bases sitting between them. The CDR3 protein is CASSYSSGYGANVLTF. The CDR3 bases are TGTGCCAGCAGTTACTCGAGCGGGTACGGGGCCAACGTCCTGACTTTC.

Only a few counts were recorded for this clonotype. V gene TRBV5-1 combines with J gene TRBJ2-7; 10 bases agree with TRBD1. Trimming cost V 4 bases and J 4 bases; bases outside gene matches: 5. CDR1 is SGHRS and CDR2 is YFSETQ in the germline V gene. The CDR3 is 14 amino acids. CDR3 DNA: TGCGCCAGCAGCACCGGACAGGGGGTTTACGAGCAGTACTTC. The encoded protein is CASSTGQGVYEQYF.

This clonotype was counted at least ten times. J is TRBJ1-3 and V is TRBV19, with TRBD1 matching over 7 bases. V lost 6 bases to trimming and J lost 0 bases; unmatched junction nucleotides: 5. The germline gives CDR1 LNHDA, CDR2 SQIVND (reference sequence). CDR3 size: 15 residues. Written as DNA, the CDR3 is TGTGCCAGTAGGCCGGACAGGAGCTCTGGAAACACCATATATTTT. Protein sequence: CASRPDRSSGNTIYF.

This clonotype was seen ten or more times. V usage is TRBV5-1 and J usage is TRBJ1-3; possibly TRBD1 for D (5 bases). The CDR3 length is 16 residues. The germline gives CDR1 SGHRS, CDR2 YFSETQ. V lost 0 bases and J 0 bases, leaving 10 bases between the germline ends. The CDR3 DNA reads as TGCGCCAGCAGCTTGGCCGACAGCCGCTCTGGAAACACCATATATTTT. Translation gives CASSLADSRSGNTIYF. The full variable domain, completed using reference TRBV5-1 and TRBJ1-3, is KAGVTQTPRYLIKTRGQQVTLSCSPISGHRSVSWYQQTPGQGLQFLFEYFSETQRNKGNFPGRFSGRQFSNSRSEMNVSTLELGDSALYLCASSLADSRSGNTIYFGEGSWLTVV.

In this sample, this clonotype turned up many times. The chain is built from TRBV12-3 or TRBV12-4 and TRBJ1-2; perhaps TRBD1 as D (6 bases). CDR3 size: 12 residues. V was clipped by 5 bases and J by 5 bases, with 9 bases between them. The CDR3 here is CASSMTGYGYTF. Written as DNA, the CDR3 is TGTGCCAGCAGTATGACAGGATATGGCTACACCTTC.

This clonotype turned up a few times. The chain recombines TRBV6-2 or TRBV6-3 with TRBJ1-2; TRBD1 aligns across 9 bases. V shed 5 bases, J shed 3 bases, and the junction held 7 bases outside the gene matches. Looked up from germline, CDR1 is MNHEY and CDR2 is SVGEGT. The CDR3 has 15 amino acids. The CDR3, as DNA: TGTGCCAGCAGTACCGTCACAGGGGGCGACTATGGCTACACCTTC. Translating gives CASSTVTGGDYGYTF.

The chain combines TRBV12-3 or TRBV12-4 with TRBJ1-2; D unresolved. This CDR3 is built from 14 residues. V gave up 5 bases and J gave up 8 bases, with 18 bases separating them. CDR3 region: CASSETGEVGGYTF. The DNA of the CDR3 is TGTGCCAGCAGTGAGACTGGGGAGGTTGGCGGCTACACCTTC.

This clonotype was recorded many times. The chain has TRBV27 and TRBJ1-5; D ambiguous. From germline, CDR1 is MNHEY and CDR2 SMNVEV (reference sequence). The CDR3 sequence is 14 residues long. V was shortened by 6 bases and J by 2 bases, with 11 bases between the two germline ends. The CDR3 DNA follows: TGTGCCAGCAGCCAACAATCAGGCAATCAGCCCCAGCATTTT. Its protein is CASSQQSGNQPQHF.

This clonotype has just a few counts. One end of the junction varies from germline; a read error may be responsible. The chain carries TRBV5-6 and TRBJ2-7, with D hard to call. CDR1 is SGHDT and CDR2 is YYEEEE in the germline V gene. This CDR3 region has 13 residues. CDR3 DNA: TGTGCCAGCAGCTTGGTGAGCTCCAACGAGCAGTACTTC. It is translated as CASSLVSSNEQYF.

In this sample, this clonotype turned up many times. The chain recombines TRBV27 with TRBJ1-4; D remains unclear. This CDR3 has 15 amino acids. Germline V gene data show CDR1 as MNHEY and CDR2 as SMNVEV (reference sequence). V lost 3 bases to trimming and J lost 5 bases, with 13 bases between them. CDR3 nucleotides: TGTGCCAGCAGTTTCCCGAGGGATCAAAATGAAAAACTGTTTTTT. It codes for CASSFPRDQNEKLFF.

This clonotype was seen at least ten times. The DNA for the CDR3 is TGTGCCAGCAGCCGTAGAGGCGACACCGGGGAGCTGTTTTTT. This encodes CASSRRGDTGELFF. V gene TRBV3-1 combines with J gene TRBJ2-2; no firm D call. This CDR3 is 14 amino acids long. In germline, CDR1 is LGHDT, CDR2 YNNKEL (reference sequence). V gave up 4 bases and J gave up 3 bases, with 9 bases separating them.

This clonotype was seen a handful of times. V is TRBV5-1 and J is TRBJ2-1; no reliable D call. V lost 1 base to trimming and J lost 8 bases, with 13 bases between them. The germline gives CDR1 SGHRS, CDR2 YFSETQ. CDR3 length: 14 residues. The CDR3 spells CASSLQVKGDEQFF. CDR3 DNA sequence: TGCGCCAGCAGCTTGCAGGTTAAGGGCGATGAGCAGTTCTTC.

This clonotype has ten or more counts. The V and J genes are TRBV5-1 and TRBJ1-4; D is perhaps TRBD1 (5 bases). Germline lookup yields CDR1 SGHRS and CDR2 YFSETQ. Trimming removed 0 bases at V and 7 bases at J, with 13 bases between. CDR3 length: 15 residues. CDR3 amino acids: CASSLGPGVGEKLFF. CDR3 sequence (DNA): TGCGCCAGCAGCTTGGGGCCGGGGGTCGGTGAAAAACTGTTTTTT.

This clonotype was picked up a small number of times. The CDR3 coding sequence is TGTGCCAGCAGCCAAGCCGGTAGCGGGAGGACCGAGCAGTACTTC. As protein: CASSQAGSGRTEQYF. The gene calls are TRBV3-1 and TRBJ2-7; 10 nucleotides match TRBD2. Germline V gene sequence: CDR1 LGHDT, CDR2 YNNKEL (reference sequence). This CDR3 has 15 amino acids. Unmatched junction bases numbered 6, after V lost 1 base and J lost 6 bases.

With respect to this clonotype: Since a much larger clone is just one base distant, this may be a read error. This chain links TRBV4-1 with TRBJ2-1, with TRBD2 identical over 7 bases. The V gene end was trimmed by 1 base and the J gene end by 0 bases; junction bases not matched to a gene: 3. Germline values: CDR1 MGHRA, CDR2 YSYEKL. The CDR3 loop spans 16 amino acids. CDR3 residues: CASSQVVAGSYNEQFF. In DNA, the CDR3 is TGCGCCAGCAGCCAAGTCGTAGCGGGCTCCTACAATGAGCAGTTCTTC.

This clonotype has a handful of counts. The chain joins TRBV25-1 to TRBJ2-2; D unclear. V was shortened by 11 bases and J by 6 bases, with 16 bases between the two germline ends. The CDR3 is 13 residues long. Per germline, CDR1 MGHDK and CDR2 SYGVNS. The CDR3 reads CACHGLKAGELFF. CDR3 sequence (DNA): TGTGCCTGCCACGGCTTAAAGGCCGGGGAGCTGTTTTTT.

This clonotype showed up many times. This chain connects TRBV29-1 to TRBJ2-7; D not certain. The CDR3 extends over 11 amino acids. V was trimmed by 4 bases and J by 6 bases, leaving 10 bases between them. The germline CDR1 and CDR2 sequences are SQVTM and ANQGSEA. This CDR3 is CSVAGPAEQYF. The DNA for the CDR3 is TGCAGCGTTGCCGGGCCTGCCGAGCAGTACTTC.

This clonotype was detected only a few times. The chain has TRBV7-9 and TRBJ2-5; D ambiguous. CDR3 length: 14 residues. The germline CDR1 and CDR2 sequences are SEHNR and FQNEAQ (reference sequence). Trimming took 5 bases from V and 0 from J, leaving 10 bases between them. DNA of the CDR3: TGTGCCAGCAGCAGCTACCTAGACCAAGAGACCCAGTACTTC. Protein sequence: CASSSYLDQETQYF. The full variable domain, completed using reference TRBV7-9 and TRBJ2-5, is DTGVSQNPRHKITKRGQNVTFRCDPISEHNRLYWYRQTLGQGPEFLTYFQNEAQLEKSRLLSDRFSAERPKGSFSTLEIQRTEQGDSAMYLCASSSYLDQETQYFGPGTRLLVL.

J is TRBJ2-3 and V is TRBV5-1; D is uncertain. The CDR3 has 17 residues. Trimming removed 1 base at V and 0 bases at J, with 15 bases between. The germline CDR1 and CDR2 sequences are SGHRS and YFSETQ. As DNA, the CDR3 is TGCGCCAGCAGCTTGAGGCTACCCTCAATCAGCACAGATACGCAGTATTTT. Amino acids: CASSLRLPSISTDTQYF.

This clonotype appeared many times. V is TRBV4-1 and J is TRBJ1-5, with 8 positions matching TRBD1. J was trimmed by 3 bases and V by 4 bases; bases with no gene match: 8. This CDR3 is 16 amino acids long. CDR1 is MGHRA, CDR2 YSYEKL, per germline. The DNA for the CDR3 is TGCGCCAGCAGCCCTTACGGGACAGGCGACAATCAGCCCCAGCATTTT. Translating it yields CASSPYGTGDNQPQHF.

The chain carries TRBV29-1 and TRBJ1-3; D not resolved. Looked up from germline, CDR1 is SQVTM and CDR2 is ANQGSEA. This CDR3 has 13 amino acids. V gave up 4 bases and J gave up 1 base, with 8 bases separating them. The CDR3 region is CSVAPQSGNTIYF. The CDR3 DNA sequence: TGCAGCGTTGCCCCACAGTCTGGAAACACCATATATTTT.

This rearrangement joins TRBV6-1 to TRBJ2-3; either TRBD1 or TRBD2 may supply D (5 bases each). Germline lookup yields CDR1 MNHNS and CDR2 SASEGT. CDR3 length: 15 residues. Trimming stripped 7 bases from V and 4 bases from J, with 18 bases between. This chain's CDR3 is CASINGHPGADTQYF. CDR3 DNA sequence: TGTGCCAGCATCAACGGACACCCCGGGGCAGATACGCAGTATTTT.